The 32 T cell receptor beta chains given below trace back to one sample, sequenced in a study of Ad26.COV2.S vaccination and SARS-CoV-2 variants. Using immunoSEQ multiplex PCR, the repertoire was profiled, and TCRdb retains in-frame clones only, with some absent. The sample holds around 420,000 clones; approximately 88% are singletons and the top ten take around 3.6%. Treatment defined: 19 received Ad26.COV2.S at low or high dose, single or two shots; 5 received placebo; per-sample allocation not given. Sampling happened 63 days after the first vaccine or placebo injection. The material was peripheral blood, obtained in a trial of Ad26.COV2.S vaccine versus placebo. Receptors originate from a person between 18 and 65 years old who received the Ad26.COV2.S COVID-19 vaccine or a placebo.

The chain recombines TRBV4-1 with TRBJ2-3; 12 bases agree with TRBD1. Trimming took 0 bases from V and 2 from J; bases not matched to a gene: 3. The V gene's germline CDR1 is MGHRA and CDR2 YSYEKL. The CDR3 totals 17 residues. In DNA, the CDR3 is TGCGCCAGCAGCCAAGACGGGGGACAGGGGGCCACAGATACGCAGTATTTT. Translating it yields CASSQDGGQGATDTQYF.

The V and J genes are TRBV5-4 and TRBJ1-1; tentatively, D is TRBD1 (6 bases). Trimming pared 4 bases from V and 3 bases from J, leaving 19 bases between. CDR3 length equals 16 residues. CDR1 is SGHNT and CDR2 is YYREEE in the germline V gene (reference sequence). The CDR3 region has the DNA TGTGCCAGCAGCCTATGGGTGGGGGCCACGGACACTGAAGCTTTCTTT. Translated: CASSLWVGATDTEAFF.

V gene TRBV2 combines with J gene TRBJ2-7, with D perhaps TRBD2 (5 bases). The V and J ends lost 6 bases and 1 base respectively, with 7 bases between them. There are 12 residues in the CDR3. Germline values: CDR1 SNHLY, CDR2 FYNNEI. Here the CDR3 reads CASSRESYEQYF. CDR3 sequence (DNA): TGTGCCAGCAGCCGGGAATCCTACGAGCAGTACTTC.

This rearrangement joins TRBV21-1 to TRBJ2-3; the tabulated D call, TRBD2, remains unverified against the DNA. TRBV21-1 is an annotated pseudogene. The CDR3 has 15 amino acids. The CDR3 DNA sequence: TGTGCCAGCCGGGGACTAGCGCTGGTCGGAGATACGCAGTATTTT. The encoded protein is CASRGLALVGDTQYF.

This chain links TRBV12-3 or TRBV12-4 with TRBJ1-4; D is ambiguous. The CDR3 has 13 amino acids. The V gene lost 1 base and the J gene lost 14 bases, with 14 bases spanning the gap. The CDR3 region is CASSLGDRGSLFF. CDR3 nucleotides: TGTGCCAGCAGTTTAGGAGACCGTGGAAGCCTGTTTTTT.

The chain carries TRBV19 and TRBJ2-1, with D hard to call. The V gene lost 2 bases and the J gene lost 5 bases, with 7 bases spanning the gap. Per germline, CDR1 LNHDA and CDR2 SQIVND (reference sequence). CDR3 length: 13 residues. The DNA of the CDR3 is TGTGCCAGTAGTATAATGGCCGACAATGAGCAGTTCTTC. This encodes CASSIMADNEQFF.

About this clone itself: Additional DNA sequences in this sample encode the identical CDR3. The V call is TRBV18, the J call TRBJ1-3; no firm D call. The germline CDR1 and CDR2 sequences are KGHSH and LQKENI. The CDR3 covers 15 residues. V lost 1 base to trimming and J lost 4 bases, with 11 bases between them. The CDR3 reads CASSPLGGSGNTIYF. In DNA form, the CDR3 reads TGTGCCAGCTCACCACTAGGAGGGTCCGGAAACACCATATATTTT.

V is TRBV5-5 and J is TRBJ2-7; 7 nucleotides match TRBD1. This CDR3 has 14 residues. V shed 2 bases, J shed 6 bases, and the junction held 8 bases outside the gene matches. The V gene's germline CDR1 is SGHKS and CDR2 YYEKEE (reference sequence). This CDR3 reads CASSLVTGEFEQYF. The DNA of the CDR3 is TGTGCCAGCAGCTTAGTTACAGGGGAATTCGAGCAGTACTTC.

There are a few counts of this clone. The chain carries TRBV28 and TRBJ1-4; maybe TRBD1 (5 bases). CDR3 length: 15 residues. Trimming pared 4 bases from V and 6 bases from J, leaving 15 bases between. Germline CDR1 reads MDHEN; CDR2 reads SYDVKM. The CDR3 is CASSSGTGGDEKLFF. DNA for the CDR3: TGTGCCAGCAGTTCCGGGACGGGGGGAGATGAAAAACTGTTTTTT.

This clone was recorded once. The chain carries TRBV9 and TRBJ1-2; 8 positions agree with TRBD1. The length of the CDR3 is 15 residues. CDR1 and CDR2 (germline): SGDLS, YYNGEE. V gave up 3 bases and J gave up 2 bases; unmatched junction bases: 6. The CDR3 DNA sequence: TGTGCCAGCAGCGGAAAGCGGACAGGGAACTATGGCTACACCTTC. This sequence encodes CASSGKRTGNYGYTF.

The gene calls are TRBV10-3 and TRBJ1-5, with 7 bases matching TRBD1. Looked up from germline, CDR1 is ENHRY and CDR2 is SYGVKD. The J segment lost 2 bases and the V segment lost 6 bases, leaving 4 bases of the junction unmatched. The CDR3 is 14 amino acids. The CDR3 DNA is TGTGCCATCAGCCTAGGACAGGGCAATCAGCCCCAGCATTTT. Translation: CAISLGQGNQPQHF.

J is TRBJ2-7 and V is TRBV6-6; no definite D call. The V gene lost 0 bases and the J gene lost 2 bases, with 5 bases spanning the gap. Germline V CDR1 and CDR2: MNHNY, SVGAGI (reference sequence). The CDR3 spans 13 residues. In DNA, the CDR3 is TGTGCCAGCAGTTACTCGACCACCTACGAGCAGTACTTC. It codes for CASSYSTTYEQYF.

This clone was picked up one time. This chain connects TRBV7-2 to TRBJ1-1; the match to TRBD1 covers 7 bases. The CDR3 runs 14 residues. Trimming at V came to 5 bases and at J to 13 bases, leaving 16 bases not matched to a gene. The germline V gene encodes CDR1 SGHTA and CDR2 FQGNSA. This chain's CDR3 is CASSPWTGPSGGFF. The CDR3 region has the DNA TGTGCCAGCAGCCCCTGGACAGGTCCAAGTGGCGGTTTCTTT.

The chain has TRBV7-3 and TRBJ2-1; the D gene is possibly TRBD1 (5 bases). Looked up from germline, CDR1 is SGHTA and CDR2 is FQGTGA. CDR3 length: 14 amino acids. V was pared by 3 bases and J by 4 bases, with 10 bases between. CDR3 bases: TGTGCCAGCAGCTTCCAGGGTGAATACAATGAGCAGTTCTTC. It translates to CASSFQGEYNEQFF. The full variable domain, completed using reference TRBV7-3 and TRBJ2-1, is GAGVSQTPSNKVTEKGKYVELRCDPISGHTALYWYRQSLGQGPEFLIYFQGTGAADDSGLPNDRFFAVRPEGSVSTLKIQRTERGDSAVYLCASSFQGEYNEQFFGPGTRLTVL.

This chain connects TRBV9 to TRBJ2-2; perhaps TRBD1 as D (6 bases). The CDR3 length is 18 residues. V was clipped by 1 base and J by 1 base, with 17 bases between them. The germline gives CDR1 SGDLS, CDR2 YYNGEE. The CDR3 region is CASSVNRGKGVNTGELFF. As DNA, the CDR3 is TGTGCCAGCAGCGTAAATCGGGGTAAGGGGGTGAACACCGGGGAGCTGTTTTTT.

The genes are TRBV7-2 and TRBJ2-1, with 12 bases matching TRBD2. The germline V gene has CDR1 SGHTA and CDR2 FQGNSA. The CDR3 covers 16 residues. V lost 5 bases to trimming and J lost 4 bases; unmatched junction nucleotides: 6. The DNA of the CDR3 is TGTGCCAGCAGCCTCCCTAGCGGGGGGGTGTACAATGAGCAGTTCTTC. Protein: CASSLPSGGVYNEQFF.

The genes are TRBV6-5 and TRBJ1-4; 9 positions agree with TRBD1. CDR1 and CDR2 from the germline V gene are MNHEY and SVGAGI. After removal of 6 bases from V and 7 bases from J, the junction contained 6 bases not matched to a gene. CDR3 size: 14 residues. CDR3 region: CASSFDRGSEKLFF. CDR3 coding DNA: TGTGCCAGCAGCTTCGACAGGGGGAGTGAAAAACTGTTTTTT.

This chain joins TRBV7-9 and TRBJ2-3; 8 bases line up with TRBD2. Germline V gene lookup returns CDR1 SEHNR and CDR2 FQNEAQ (reference sequence). The CDR3 is 17 residues long. The V and J ends lost 10 bases and 10 bases, in that order; junction bases with no gene match: 25. As DNA, the CDR3 is TGTGCCAACCCCCCCGCTGGTAGCGGGACACACGGATACCCGCAGTATTTT. Protein sequence: CANPPAGSGTHGYPQYF. The full variable domain, rest sourced from reference TRBV7-9 and TRBJ2-3, is DTGVSQNPRHKITKRGQNVTFRCDPISEHNRLYWYRQTLGQGPEFLTYFQNEAQLEKSRLLSDRFSAERPKGSFSTLEIQRTEQGDSAMYLCANPPAGSGTHGYPQYFGPGTRLTVL.

For the CDR3, the DNA is TGTGCCAGCAGTGTACCCCGGGCGCGGAGGGTGGGAAACATTCAGTACTTC. It translates to CASSVPRARRVGNIQYF. The V and J genes are TRBV28 and TRBJ2-4, with D maybe TRBD2 (6 bases). The germline V gene has CDR1 MDHEN and CDR2 SYDVKM. This CDR3 region has 17 residues. V was shortened by 5 bases and J by 6 bases, with 23 bases between the two germline ends.

This chain uses TRBV18 with TRBJ2-1; 7 nucleotides match TRBD1. The J segment lost 5 bases and the V segment lost 3 bases, leaving 7 bases of the junction unmatched. The CDR3 has 15 residues. CDR1 KGHSH and CDR2 LQKENI come from the germline V gene. CDR3 in amino acids: CASSPDRDSDNEQFF. In nucleotides, the CDR3 is TGTGCCAGCTCACCCGACAGGGACAGTGACAATGAGCAGTTCTTC.

V is TRBV10-3 and J is TRBJ2-3; no clear D gene. CDR3 length: 14 residues. Germline CDR1 reads ENHRY; CDR2 reads SYGVKD. Between the trimmed V and J ends, which lost 10 bases and 0 bases, there was a span of 14 bases. In DNA, the CDR3 is TGTGCCAGTAGATCACAGACGAGCACAGATACGCAGTATTTT. Translation: CASRSQTSTDTQYF.

The V gene is TRBV29-1, the J gene TRBJ2-2; the D is unclear. Germline lookup yields CDR1 SQVTM and CDR2 ANQGSEA. With 7 bases removed from V and 5 bases from J, the gap between germline ends came to 8 bases. This CDR3 is 11 amino acids long. CDR3: CSGAITGELFF. CDR3 DNA sequence: TGCAGCGGAGCCATAACCGGGGAGCTGTTTTTT.

The chain is built from TRBV7-9 and TRBJ2-7; 13 bases agree with TRBD2. The CDR3 has 16 amino acids. J lost 0 bases, V lost 5 bases, and 4 bases had no gene match. Germline CDR1 is SEHNR and CDR2 is FQNEAQ (reference sequence). Written as DNA, the CDR3 is TGTGCCAGCAGCCGGACTAGCGGGGGATACTCCTACGAGCAGTACTTC. This gives the protein CASSRTSGGYSYEQYF.

The rearrangement uses TRBV2 and TRBJ2-1; 13 bases are shared with TRBD2. Losses at the gene ends were 3 bases for V and 2 bases for J; bases not matched to a gene: 4. CDR1 and CDR2 (germline): SNHLY, FYNNEI. The CDR3 loop spans 17 amino acids. The CDR3 is CASSDWTSGGPYNEQFF. The CDR3, as DNA: TGTGCCAGCAGTGACTGGACTAGCGGGGGCCCCTACAATGAGCAGTTCTTC.

This clone was seen a single time. This rearrangement joins TRBV6-2 or TRBV6-3 to TRBJ2-3, with a possible D match to TRBD1 (6 bases). This CDR3 has 16 amino acids. Between the trimmed V and J ends, which lost 2 bases and 4 bases, there was a span of 16 bases. Per germline, CDR1 MNHEY and CDR2 SVGEGT. CDR3 in DNA: TGTGCCAGCAGTTACGCGCTACTAGGGACATCAGATACGCAGTATTTT. Translation: CASSYALLGTSDTQYF.

This clone occurred once. The chain recombines TRBV29-1 with TRBJ1-2; TRBD1 might be the D (6 bases). This CDR3 comprises 14 residues. Germline V CDR1 and CDR2: SQVTM, ANQGSEA. V was cut by 6 bases and J by 4 bases, with 18 bases left in between. CDR3 sequence: CSVGNTGSVYGYTF. CDR3 nucleotides: TGCAGCGTAGGAAATACAGGGTCGGTCTATGGCTACACCTTC.

The chain couples TRBV28 to TRBJ1-6; 7 positions match TRBD1. Germline V gene data show CDR1 as MDHEN and CDR2 as SYDVKM. There are 18 residues in the CDR3. With 2 bases clipped from V and 5 bases from J, the junction kept 12 bases outside the gene matches. The CDR3 loop reads CASSLRVYRGADNSPLHF. The CDR3, as DNA: TGTGCCAGCAGTTTAAGGGTATACAGGGGCGCCGATAATTCACCCCTCCACTTT.

The chain combines TRBV3-1 (or the pseudogene TRBV3-2) with TRBJ2-7; TRBD2 is a possible D gene (5 bases). The CDR3 sequence is 14 residues long. CDR1 and CDR2 (germline): LGHDT, YNNKEL (reference sequence). V gave up 3 bases and J gave up 3 bases, with 12 bases separating them. CDR3 in amino acids: CASSQYGEDYEQYF. The DNA of the CDR3 is TGTGCCAGCAGCCAGTACGGGGAAGACTACGAGCAGTACTTC.

This chain joins TRBV19 and TRBJ2-7, with D hard to call. CDR3 size: 16 residues. V was trimmed by 1 base and J by 0 bases, leaving 13 bases between them. Germline CDR1 and CDR2: LNHDA and SQIVND (reference sequence). The CDR3 coding sequence is TGTGCCAGTAGTATAGCGGTGGGATACGGCTCCTACGAGCAGTACTTC. Its protein is CASSIAVGYGSYEQYF.

J is TRBJ2-2 and V is TRBV5-4; D ambiguous. CDR3 size: 16 residues. Trimming stripped 4 bases from V and 1 base from J, with 14 bases between. The germline CDR1 and CDR2 sequences are SGHNT and YYREEE (reference sequence). CDR3 amino acids: CASSIIRTVNTGELFF. The DNA of the CDR3 is TGTGCCAGCAGCATAATAAGGACGGTGAACACCGGGGAGCTGTTTTTT.

CDR3 amino acids: CASSPTLQGWHTEAFF. The DNA for the CDR3 is TGTGCCAGCAGCCCAACACTACAGGGGTGGCACACTGAAGCTTTCTTT. This rearrangement joins TRBV3-1 (or the pseudogene TRBV3-2) to TRBJ1-1, with TRBD1 matching 7 bases. The CDR3 runs to 16 residues. CDR1 and CDR2 (germline): LGHDT, YNNKEL (reference sequence). After removal of 4 bases from V and 3 bases from J, the junction contained 11 bases not matched to a gene.

V usage is TRBV5-1 and J usage is TRBJ2-1; TRBD2 is a possible D gene (5 bases). V gave up 2 bases and J gave up 13 bases, with 19 bases separating them. Germline CDR1 is SGHRS and CDR2 is YFSETQ. The CDR3 sequence is 14 residues long. CDR3 residues: CASSFSPSGEQQFF. The CDR3 DNA sequence: TGCGCCAGCAGCTTTTCTCCCTCCGGGGAGCAACAGTTCTTC. Together with reference TRBV5-1 and TRBJ2-1, the CDR3 gives the full variable domain: KAGVTQTPRYLIKTRGQQVTLSCSPISGHRSVSWYQQTPGQGLQFLFEYFSETQRNKGNFPGRFSGRQFSNSRSEMNVSTLELGDSALYLCASSFSPSGEQQFFGPGTRLTVL.